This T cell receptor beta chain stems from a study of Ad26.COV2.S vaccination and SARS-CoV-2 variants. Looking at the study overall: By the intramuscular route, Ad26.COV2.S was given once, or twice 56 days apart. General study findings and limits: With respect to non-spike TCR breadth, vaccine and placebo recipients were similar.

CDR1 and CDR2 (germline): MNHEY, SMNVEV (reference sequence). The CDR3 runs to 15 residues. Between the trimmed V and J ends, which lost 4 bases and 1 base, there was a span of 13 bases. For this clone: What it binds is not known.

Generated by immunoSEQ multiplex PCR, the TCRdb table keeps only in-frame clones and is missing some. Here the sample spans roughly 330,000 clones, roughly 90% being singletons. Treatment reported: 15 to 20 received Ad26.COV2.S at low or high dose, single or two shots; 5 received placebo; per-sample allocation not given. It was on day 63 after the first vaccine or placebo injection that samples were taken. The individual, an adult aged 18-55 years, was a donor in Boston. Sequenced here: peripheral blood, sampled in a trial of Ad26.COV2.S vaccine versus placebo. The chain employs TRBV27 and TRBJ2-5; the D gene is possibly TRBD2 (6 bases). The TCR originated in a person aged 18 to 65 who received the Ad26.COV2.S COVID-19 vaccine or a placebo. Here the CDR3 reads CASSSPGDPQETQYF. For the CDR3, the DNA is TGTGCCAGCAGTTCCCCGGGGGACCCCCAAGAGACCCAGTACTTC.